These 5 T cell receptor beta chains came from one sample sequenced in a study of CD8 T cells in ankylosing spondylitis. The antigens of these receptors remain unknown. Regarding the study as a whole: About 8 highly homologous variants made up a TCR beta motif, and this motif appeared characteristic of ankylosing spondylitis blood.

TCRdb re-analysed the 5' RACE reads in MiXCR, keeping a single row per CDR3 protein. The sample has over 450,000 distinct CDR3 sequences, roughly 13% seen once; the top ten hold nearly 7%. The sample consisted of blood, either unsorted or a sorted T cell fraction (not recorded which). These receptor sequences come from a male donor with ankylosing spondylitis.

The chain uses TRBV12-3 or TRBV12-4 and TRBJ2-1; TRBD2 agrees at 9 bases. V gave up 4 bases and J gave up 8 bases; unmatched junction bases: 9. CDR3 length: 15 amino acids. The CDR3: CASSSPGLAPDEQFF. CDR3 DNA sequence: TGTGCCAGCAGTTCCCCGGGACTAGCCCCCGATGAGCAGTTCTTC.

This clonotype was picked up many times. The CDR3 reads CASSPHLIVQGLNTEAFF. CDR3 nucleotides: TGTGCCAGCAGTCCCCACCTTATCGTACAGGGATTGAACACTGAAGCTTTCTTT. The chain uses TRBV12-3 or TRBV12-4 and TRBJ1-1; D may be TRBD1 (6 bases). Trimming cost V 5 bases and J 0 bases, with 22 bases left between them. The CDR3 spans 18 residues.

This clonotype occurred a few times. V is TRBV18 and J is TRBJ2-6; D gene uncertain. CDR1 is KGHSH, CDR2 LQKENI, per germline. The CDR3 sequence is 15 residues long. V was shortened by 3 bases and J by 5 bases, with 11 bases between the two germline ends. CDR3: CASSPDTLWANVLTF. The CDR3 DNA sequence: TGTGCCAGCTCACCCGACACCCTCTGGGCCAACGTCCTGACTTTC.

This clonotype was detected only a few times. Since the CDR3 does not end with the conserved phenylalanine or tryptophan, this likely comes from a read error. Because the CDR3's place on the DNA is in doubt, the DNA is left out and the CDR3 is given as listed by TCRdb. The chain links TRBV5-1 to TRBJ2-5; the table names TRBD2, a call not compared with the DNA. Germline loops: CDR1 SGHRS, CDR2 YFSETQ. 13 amino acids form the CDR3, both terminal residues included. The CDR3: CASSLKGWGLAGV.

This clonotype showed up many times. CDR3: CATSDSGRTTQYF. The DNA of the CDR3 is TGTGCCACCAGTGATTCTGGACGGACAACGCAGTATTTT. The chain combines TRBV24-1 with TRBJ2-3, with D perhaps matching TRBD1 (5 bases). CDR1 and CDR2 from the germline V gene are KGHDR and SFDVKD. CDR3 length: 13 residues. Between the trimmed V and J ends, which lost 2 bases and 9 bases, there was a span of 11 bases.